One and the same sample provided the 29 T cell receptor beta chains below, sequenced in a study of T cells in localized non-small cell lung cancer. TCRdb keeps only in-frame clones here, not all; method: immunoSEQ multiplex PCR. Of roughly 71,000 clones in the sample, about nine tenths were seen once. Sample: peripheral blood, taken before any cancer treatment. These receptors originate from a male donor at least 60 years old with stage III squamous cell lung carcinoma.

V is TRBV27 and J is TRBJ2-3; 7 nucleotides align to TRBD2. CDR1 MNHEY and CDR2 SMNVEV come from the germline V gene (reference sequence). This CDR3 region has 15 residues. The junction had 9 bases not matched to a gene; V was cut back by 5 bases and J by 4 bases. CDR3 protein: CASSRGDRGPDTQYF. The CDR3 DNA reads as TGTGCCAGCAGTCGGGGGGACCGAGGACCAGATACGCAGTATTTT.

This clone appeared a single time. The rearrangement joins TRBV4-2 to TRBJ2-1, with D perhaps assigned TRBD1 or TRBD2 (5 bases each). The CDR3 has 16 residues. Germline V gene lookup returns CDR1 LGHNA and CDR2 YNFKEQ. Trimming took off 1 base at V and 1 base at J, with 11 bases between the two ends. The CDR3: CASSQAGQKSYNEQFF. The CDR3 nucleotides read TGTGCCAGCAGCCAAGCGGGGCAAAAATCCTACAATGAGCAGTTCTTC.

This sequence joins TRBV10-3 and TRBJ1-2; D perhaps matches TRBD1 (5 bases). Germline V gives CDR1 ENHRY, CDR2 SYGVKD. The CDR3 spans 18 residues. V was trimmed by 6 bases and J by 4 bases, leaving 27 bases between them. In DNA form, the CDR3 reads TGTGCCATCAGCCTTGACGGGGGTGGCAGGGCCAACGGCTATGGCTACACCTTC. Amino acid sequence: CAISLDGGGRANGYGYTF.

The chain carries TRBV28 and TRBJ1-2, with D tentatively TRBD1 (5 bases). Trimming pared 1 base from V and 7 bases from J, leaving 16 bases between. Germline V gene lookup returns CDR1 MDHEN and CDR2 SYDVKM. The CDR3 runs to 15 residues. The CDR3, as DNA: TGTGCCAGCAGTTTATTGTTGGGGAGGGGAAGTGGCTACACCTTC. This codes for CASSLLLGRGSGYTF.

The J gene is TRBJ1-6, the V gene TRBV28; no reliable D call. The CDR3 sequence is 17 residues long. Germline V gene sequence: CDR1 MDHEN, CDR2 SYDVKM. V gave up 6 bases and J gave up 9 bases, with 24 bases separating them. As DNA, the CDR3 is TGTGCCAGCAGCCCAGGAAAACGCTTGGCGGTGCTTTCACCCCTCCACTTT. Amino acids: CASSPGKRLAVLSPLHF.

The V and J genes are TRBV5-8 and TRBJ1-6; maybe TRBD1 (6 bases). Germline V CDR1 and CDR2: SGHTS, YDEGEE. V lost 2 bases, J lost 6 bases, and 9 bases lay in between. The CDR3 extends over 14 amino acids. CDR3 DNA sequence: TGTGCCAGCAGCTTAGGACAGCTTAATTCACCCCTCCACTTT. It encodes CASSLGQLNSPLHF.

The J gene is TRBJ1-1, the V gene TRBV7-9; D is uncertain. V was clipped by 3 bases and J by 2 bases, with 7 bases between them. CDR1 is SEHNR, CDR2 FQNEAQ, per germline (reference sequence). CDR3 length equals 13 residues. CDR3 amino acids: CASSFSGNTEAFF. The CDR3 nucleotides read TGTGCCAGCAGCTTTTCGGGCAACACTGAAGCTTTCTTT.

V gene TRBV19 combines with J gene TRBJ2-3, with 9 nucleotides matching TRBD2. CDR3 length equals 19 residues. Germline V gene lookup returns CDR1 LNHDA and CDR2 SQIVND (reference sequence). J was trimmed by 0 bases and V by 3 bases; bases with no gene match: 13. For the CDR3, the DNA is TGTGCCAGTAGTATGCCCAGCGGGGGGACGACTCTGAGCACAGATACGCAGTATTTT. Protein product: CASSMPSGGTTLSTDTQYF.

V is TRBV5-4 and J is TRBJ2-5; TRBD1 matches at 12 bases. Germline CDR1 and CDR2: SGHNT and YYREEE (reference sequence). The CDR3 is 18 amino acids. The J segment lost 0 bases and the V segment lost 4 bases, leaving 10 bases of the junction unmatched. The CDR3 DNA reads TGTGCCAGCAGCACGCCGGGACAGGGGGCCAAGTACCAAGAGACCCAGTACTTC. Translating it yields CASSTPGQGAKYQETQYF.

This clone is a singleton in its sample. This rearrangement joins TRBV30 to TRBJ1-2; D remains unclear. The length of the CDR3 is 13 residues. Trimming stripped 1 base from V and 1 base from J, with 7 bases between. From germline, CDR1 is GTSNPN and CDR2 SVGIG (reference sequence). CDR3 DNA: TGTGCCTGGAGTGGGTTGGGTAACTATGGCTACACCTTC. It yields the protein CAWSGLGNYGYTF.

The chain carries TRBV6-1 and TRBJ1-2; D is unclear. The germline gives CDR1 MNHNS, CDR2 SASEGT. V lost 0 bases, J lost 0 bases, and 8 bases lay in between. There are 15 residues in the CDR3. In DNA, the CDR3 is TGTGCCAGCAGTGAAGCGCCGGGAGCTAACTATGGCTACACCTTC. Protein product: CASSEAPGANYGYTF.

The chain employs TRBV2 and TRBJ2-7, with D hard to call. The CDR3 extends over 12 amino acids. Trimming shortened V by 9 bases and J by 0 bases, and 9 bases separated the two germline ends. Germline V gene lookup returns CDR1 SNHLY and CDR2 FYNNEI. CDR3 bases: TGTGCCAGTTTGACTGTCTCCTACGAGCAGTACGTC. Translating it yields CASLTVSYEQYV.

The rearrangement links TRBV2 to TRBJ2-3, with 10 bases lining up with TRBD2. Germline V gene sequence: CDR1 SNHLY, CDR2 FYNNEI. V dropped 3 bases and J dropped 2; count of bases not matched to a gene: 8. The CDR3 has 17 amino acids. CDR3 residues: CASSDGILAGDTDTQYF. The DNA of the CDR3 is TGTGCCAGCAGTGATGGAATCCTAGCGGGGGACACAGATACGCAGTATTTT.

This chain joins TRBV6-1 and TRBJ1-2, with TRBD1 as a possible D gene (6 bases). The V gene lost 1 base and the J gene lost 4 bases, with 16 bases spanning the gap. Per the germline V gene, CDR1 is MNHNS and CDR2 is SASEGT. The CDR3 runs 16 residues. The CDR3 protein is CASSEVRGGGSYGYTF. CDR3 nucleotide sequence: TGTGCCAGCAGTGAAGTTCGTGGGGGCGGTAGCTATGGCTACACCTTC.

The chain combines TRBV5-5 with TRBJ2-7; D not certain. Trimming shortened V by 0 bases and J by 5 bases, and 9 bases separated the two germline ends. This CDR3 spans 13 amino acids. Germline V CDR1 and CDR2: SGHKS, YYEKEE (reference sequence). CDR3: CASSLEYGDEQYV. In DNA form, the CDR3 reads TGTGCCAGCAGCTTGGAATACGGAGACGAGCAGTACGTC.

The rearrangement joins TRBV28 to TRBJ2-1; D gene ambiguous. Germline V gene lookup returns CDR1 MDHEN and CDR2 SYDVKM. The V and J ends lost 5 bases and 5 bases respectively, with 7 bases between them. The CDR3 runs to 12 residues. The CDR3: CASSPGHNEQFF. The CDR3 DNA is TGTGCCAGCAGTCCGGGTCACAATGAGCAGTTCTTC.

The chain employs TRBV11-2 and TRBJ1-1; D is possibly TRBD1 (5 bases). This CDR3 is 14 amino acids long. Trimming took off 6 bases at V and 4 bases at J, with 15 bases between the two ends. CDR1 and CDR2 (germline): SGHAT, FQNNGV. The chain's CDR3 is CASSPQGRGTEAFF. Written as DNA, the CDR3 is TGTGCCAGCAGTCCCCAAGGGAGGGGCACTGAAGCTTTCTTT.

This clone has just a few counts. CDR3 loop: CASSPGTGDQPQHF. Written as DNA, the CDR3 is TGTGCCAGCTCACCAGGTACAGGGGATCAGCCCCAGCATTTT. The chain has TRBV18 and TRBJ1-5; 7 nucleotides match TRBD1. The CDR3 totals 14 residues. Germline V gene data show CDR1 as KGHSH and CDR2 as LQKENI. V dropped 2 bases and J dropped 5; count of bases not matched to a gene: 3.

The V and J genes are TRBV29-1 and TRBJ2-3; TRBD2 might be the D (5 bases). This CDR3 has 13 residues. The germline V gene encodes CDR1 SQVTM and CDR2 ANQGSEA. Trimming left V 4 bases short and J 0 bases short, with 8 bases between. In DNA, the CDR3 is TGCAGCGTTGCCGGGGAAAGCACAGATACGCAGTATTTT. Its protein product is CSVAGESTDTQYF.

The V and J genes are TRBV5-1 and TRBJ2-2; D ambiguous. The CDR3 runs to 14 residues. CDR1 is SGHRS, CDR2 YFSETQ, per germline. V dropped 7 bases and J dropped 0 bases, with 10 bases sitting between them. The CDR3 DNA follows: TGCGCCAGCTCCTGGGAATCGAACACCGGGGAGCTGTTTTTT. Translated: CASSWESNTGELFF. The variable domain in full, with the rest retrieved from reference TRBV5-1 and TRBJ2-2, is KAGVTQTPRYLIKTRGQQVTLSCSPISGHRSVSWYQQTPGQGLQFLFEYFSETQRNKGNFPGRFSGRQFSNSRSEMNVSTLELGDSALYLCASSWESNTGELFFGEGSRLTVL.

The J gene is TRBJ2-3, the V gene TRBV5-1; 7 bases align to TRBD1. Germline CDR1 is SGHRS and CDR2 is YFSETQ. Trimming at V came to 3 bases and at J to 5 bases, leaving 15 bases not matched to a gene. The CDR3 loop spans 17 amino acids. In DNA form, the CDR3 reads TGCGCCAGCAGCTCCACCCCGGGACAGCTTAATTTAGATACGCAGTATTTT. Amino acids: CASSSTPGQLNLDTQYF.

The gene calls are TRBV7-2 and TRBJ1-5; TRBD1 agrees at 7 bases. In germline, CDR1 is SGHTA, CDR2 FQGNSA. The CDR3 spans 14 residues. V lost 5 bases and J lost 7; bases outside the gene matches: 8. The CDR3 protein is CASSPGQEGQPQHF. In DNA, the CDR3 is TGTGCCAGCAGCCCCGGACAGGAGGGACAGCCCCAGCATTTT.

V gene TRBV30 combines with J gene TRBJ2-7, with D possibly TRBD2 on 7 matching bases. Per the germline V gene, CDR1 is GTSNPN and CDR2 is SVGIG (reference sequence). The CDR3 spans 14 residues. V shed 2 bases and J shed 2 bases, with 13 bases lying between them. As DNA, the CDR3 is TGTGCCTGGAGTCTGGGGGCGGGGGCCTACGAGCAGTACTTC. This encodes CAWSLGAGAYEQYF.

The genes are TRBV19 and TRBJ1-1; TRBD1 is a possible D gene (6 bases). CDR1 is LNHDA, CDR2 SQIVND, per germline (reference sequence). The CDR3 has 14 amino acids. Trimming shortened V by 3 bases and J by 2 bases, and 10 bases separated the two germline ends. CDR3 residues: CASSIGGGNTEAFF. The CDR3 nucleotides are TGTGCCAGTAGTATTGGGGGCGGTAACACTGAAGCTTTCTTT.

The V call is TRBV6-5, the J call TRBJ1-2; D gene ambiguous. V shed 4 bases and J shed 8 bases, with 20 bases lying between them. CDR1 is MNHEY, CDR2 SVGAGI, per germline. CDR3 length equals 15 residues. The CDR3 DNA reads TGTGCCAGCAGTTCAGCGAAAAACGTTGGTGGAGGCTACACCTTC. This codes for CASSSAKNVGGGYTF.

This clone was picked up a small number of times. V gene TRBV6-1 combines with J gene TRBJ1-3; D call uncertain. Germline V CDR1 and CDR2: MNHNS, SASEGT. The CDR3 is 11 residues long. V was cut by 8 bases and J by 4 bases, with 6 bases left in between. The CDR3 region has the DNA TGTGCCAGCGGTGTGGGAAACACCATATATTTT. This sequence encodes CASGVGNTIYF.

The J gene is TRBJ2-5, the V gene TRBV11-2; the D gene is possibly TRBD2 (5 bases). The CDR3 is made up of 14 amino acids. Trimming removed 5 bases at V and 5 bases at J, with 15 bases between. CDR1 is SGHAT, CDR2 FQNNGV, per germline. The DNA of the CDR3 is TGTGCCAGCAGCCCCTCCGGACCGGGGGAGACCCAGTACTTC. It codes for CASSPSGPGETQYF.

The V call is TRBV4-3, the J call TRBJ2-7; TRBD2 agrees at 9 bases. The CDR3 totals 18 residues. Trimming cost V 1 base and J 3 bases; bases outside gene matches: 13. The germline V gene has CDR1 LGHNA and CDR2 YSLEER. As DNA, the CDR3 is TGCGCCAGCAGCCAAGGTCTTAGCGGGGGCTGGGATCTCTACGAGCAGTACTTC. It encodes CASSQGLSGGWDLYEQYF.

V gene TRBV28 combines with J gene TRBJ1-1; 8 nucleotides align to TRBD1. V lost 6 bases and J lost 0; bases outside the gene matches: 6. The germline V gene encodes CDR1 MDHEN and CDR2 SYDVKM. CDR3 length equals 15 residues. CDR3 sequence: CASRTQGVMNTEAFF. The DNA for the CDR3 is TGTGCCAGCAGGACACAGGGGGTCATGAACACTGAAGCTTTCTTT. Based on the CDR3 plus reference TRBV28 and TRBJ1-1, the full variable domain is DVKVTQSSRYLVKRTGEKVFLECVQDMDHENMFWYRQDPGLGLRLIYFSYDVKMKEKGDIPEGYSVSREKKERFSLILESASTNQTSMYLCASRTQGVMNTEAFFGQGTRLTVV.